This TCR beta chain was sequenced for a study of T-cell reconstitution after alpha-beta-depleted transplantation in children. Preparation of the TCRbeta library involved a method that used unique molecular identifiers. In TCRdb, the PCR reads were re-called with MiXCR into one record per CDR3 protein. The sample has some 640,000 distinct CDR3 sequences, around 17% seen once. CDR3 length: 13 residues. Trimming stripped 7 bases from V and 4 bases from J, with 13 bases between. The source of this sequence is a human donor who donated a stem cell graft to a child with acute myeloid leukemia. The chain couples TRBV12-3 or TRBV12-4 to TRBJ1-2, with D unclear. The sample consisted of PBMCs from the stem cell graft donor, taken from the stem cell graft. The CDR3 nucleotides are TGTGCCAGCACCTTGGAAGGATTCTATGGCTACACCTTC. Translation gives CASTLEGFYGYTF.